Listed below are T cell receptor beta chains from one sample, sequenced in a study of blood T cell repertoires in COVID-19. Profiling relied on immunoSEQ multiplex PCR, and the TCRdb table lists in-frame clones only, not all of them. The sample lists about 86,000 clones, more than 75% occurring once. Sequencing was done on a sample of peripheral blood. These receptors all stem from a human donor in a cohort sampled during active COVID-19. Both conserved end residues are trimmed from each CDR3. D genes are given only for firm matches.

TRBV13	TRBJ1-4	NA	ASSLGFRANEKLF
TRBV6-5	TRBJ1-5	NA	ASSPNGDQPQH
TRBV18	TRBJ2-3	TRBD1	ASSSGQGTDTQY
TRBV5-1	TRBJ1-1	NA	ASKRVGLGGNTEAF
TRBV30	TRBJ1-2	NA	AGRGLRGYT
TRBV19	TRBJ1-1	TRBD1	ASSLSKGGPPEAF
TRBV2	TRBJ2-3	TRBD2	ASSEIARLAGEGDTQY
TRBV12-3/TRBV12-4	TRBJ2-7	NA	ASRPIRGEQY
TRBV7-3	TRBJ2-7	NA	ASSLSGGNEQY
TRBV7-9	TRBJ1-5	NA	ASSLGGYSNQPQH
TRBV7-6	TRBJ1-2	TRBD1	ASSLEVGQVSNYGYT
TRBV27	TRBJ2-3	TRBD2	ASSLHPSGTPDTQY
TRBV7-2	TRBJ1-1	NA	ASSLSDPRGEAF
TRBV2	TRBJ1-5	NA	ASRTEGQPQH
TRBV7-9	TRBJ2-7	TRBD2	ASSLGLAAYEQY
TRBV5-1	TRBJ2-2	TRBD2	ASSPPGREVGGELF
TRBV5-4	TRBJ2-7	TRBD2	ASSPGLAFSYEQY
TRBV2	TRBJ2-1	TRBD1	ASRGDRYNEQF
TRBV28	TRBJ2-3	NA	ASSLPGADTQY
TRBV19	TRBJ2-3	TRBD1	ASSSQGADTQY
TRBV7-3	TRBJ2-2	TRBD2	ASSLSPASGRSGELF
TRBV29-1	TRBJ1-5	NA	SVEDPPGQPQH
TRBV9	TRBJ1-5	NA	ASSVEAGGGGLNQPQH
TRBV27	TRBJ2-3	NA	ASSLLIGAGRTDTQY
TRBV28	TRBJ1-5	NA	ASSYQRIWNQPQH
TRBV9	TRBJ1-1	NA	ASSAPSKGNTEAF
TRBV3-1/TRBV3-2	TRBJ2-3	TRBD1	ASSQGTGSLADTQY
TRBV18	TRBJ1-2	NA	ASSPQNSPLYGYT
TRBV5-1	TRBJ2-1	NA	ASSLLQRRDEQF
TRBV28	TRBJ1-5	TRBD1	ASSLWQGASNQPQH
TRBV7-9	TRBJ2-1	TRBD2	ASSLVAGGPSDEQF
TRBV11-2	TRBJ2-1	NA	ASSPVLVANEQF
TRBV6-5	TRBJ1-5	TRBD1	ASSPDRGGNQPQH
TRBV4-1	TRBJ2-5	NA	ASSHPDFQETQY
TRBV2	TRBJ1-4	NA	ASYNEKLF
TRBV9	TRBJ1-5	NA	ASSADSGYQPQH
TRBV3-1/TRBV3-2	TRBJ1-1	NA	ASSQGAQATEAF
TRBV19	TRBJ2-3	NA	ASRQGADTQY
TRBV5-5	TRBJ1-5	TRBD1	ASSFEPGTGAGQPQH
TRBV6-5	TRBJ1-1	TRBD1	ASTTKDRGVTEAF
TRBV7-3	TRBJ1-6	TRBD1	ASSLGGAGGKTPLH
TRBV29-1	TRBJ2-1	TRBD1	SAGSRVTGGDEQF
TRBV28	TRBJ2-7	TRBD2	ASSLGLATGYEQY
TRBV6-4	TRBJ1-2	NA	ASSDSEQGAPGYT
TRBV7-6	TRBJ2-5	NA	ASSQTPREGEARKTQY
TRBV5-4	TRBJ2-3	TRBD2	ASSLRLAGADTQY
TRBV5-8	TRBJ2-2	NA	ASSLYKDTNTGELF
TRBV5-4	TRBJ2-7	NA	ASSSGHHYEQY
TRBV3-1/TRBV3-2	TRBJ2-2	NA	ASSLWASDNTGELF
TRBV5-1	TRBJ2-5	TRBD2	ASKFGGRARETQY